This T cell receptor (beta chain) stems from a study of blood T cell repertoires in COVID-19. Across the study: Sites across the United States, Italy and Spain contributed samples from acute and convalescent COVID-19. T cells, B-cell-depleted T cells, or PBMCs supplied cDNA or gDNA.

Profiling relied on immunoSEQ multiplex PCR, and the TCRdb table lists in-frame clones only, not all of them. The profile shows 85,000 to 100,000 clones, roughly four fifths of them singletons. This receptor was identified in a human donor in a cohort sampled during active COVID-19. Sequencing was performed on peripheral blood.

Written as DNA, the CDR3 is TGTGCCAGCAGTTACTCACAGGGCTATGGCTACACCTTC. It translates to CASSYSQGYGYTF. The chain recombines TRBV6-5 with TRBJ1-2, with a weak D call TRBD1 (6 bases). Germline CDR1 reads MNHEY; CDR2 reads SVGAGI. The germline V and J ends were trimmed by 0 bases and 4 bases, with 6 bases remaining between them. CDR3 length: 13 residues.